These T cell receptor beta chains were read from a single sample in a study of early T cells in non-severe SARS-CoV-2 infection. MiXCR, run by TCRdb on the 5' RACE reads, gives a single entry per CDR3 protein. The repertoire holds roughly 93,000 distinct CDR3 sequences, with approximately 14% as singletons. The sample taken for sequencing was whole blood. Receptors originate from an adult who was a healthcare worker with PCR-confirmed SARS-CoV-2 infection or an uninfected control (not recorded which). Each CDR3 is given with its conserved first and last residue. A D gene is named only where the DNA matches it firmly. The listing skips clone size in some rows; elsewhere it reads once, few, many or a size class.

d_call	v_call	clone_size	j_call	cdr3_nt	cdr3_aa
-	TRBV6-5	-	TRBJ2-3	TGTGCCAGCAGGAGCTCCAGGGCTCGTTCGGTAGATACGCAGTATTTT	CASRSSRARSVDTQYF
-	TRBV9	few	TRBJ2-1	TGTGCCAGCAGCGTACAGAGCGGCAGCTCCTACAATGAGCAGTTCTTC	CASSVQSGSSYNEQFF
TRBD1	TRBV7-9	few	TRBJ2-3	TGTGCCAGCAGGACGACAGGGAGCACAGATACGCAGTATTTT	CASRTTGSTDTQYF
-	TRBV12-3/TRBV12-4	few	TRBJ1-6	TGTGCCAGCAGTTTACAGGGCCCGAATTCACCCCTCCACTTT	CASSLQGPNSPLHF
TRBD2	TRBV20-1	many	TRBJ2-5	TGCAGTGCTAGTGATTTCGCTAGCGGGGGGCAAGAGACCCAGTACTTC	CSASDFASGGQETQYF
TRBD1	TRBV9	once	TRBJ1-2	TGTGCCAGCAGCGCCGGGACAGGGTACTATGGCTACACCTTC	CASSAGTGYYGYTF
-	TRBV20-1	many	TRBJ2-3	TGCAGTGCTAGGTCTCCTAAAGTAGATACGCAGTATTTT	CSARSPKVDTQYF
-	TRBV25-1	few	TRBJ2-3	TGTGCCAGCAGTGAATTTGGAGGGGGGTGGACAGATACGCAGTATTTT	CASSEFGGGWTDTQYF
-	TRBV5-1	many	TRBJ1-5	TGCGCCAGCAGCTTGGACGGATCCAATCAGCCCCAGCATTTT	CASSLDGSNQPQHF
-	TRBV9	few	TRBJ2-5	TGTGCCAGCAGCCCCACGCCGGCACGGGCGGAGGCCCAGTACTTC	CASSPTPARAEAQYF
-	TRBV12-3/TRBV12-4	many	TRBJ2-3	TGTGCCAGCAGTCCCCAAAGGGGATTAGGGTTCACAGATACGCAGTATTTT	CASSPQRGLGFTDTQYF
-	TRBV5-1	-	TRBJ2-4	TGCGCCAGCAGCTTGAACATGGGACACAACATTCAGTACTTC	CASSLNMGHNIQYF
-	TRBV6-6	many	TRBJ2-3	TGTGCCAGCAGTTACCCCGGGGGCACAGATACGCAGTATTTT	CASSYPGGTDTQYF
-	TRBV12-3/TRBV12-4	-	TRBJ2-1	TGTGCCAGCACCTCCGGGACGACTACCAATGAGCAGTTCTTC	CASTSGTTTNEQFF
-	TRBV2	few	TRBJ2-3	TGTGCCACCCCTCCTCAACCGCTCAGGGATACAGATACGCAGTATTTT	CATPPQPLRDTDTQYF
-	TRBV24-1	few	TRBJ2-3	TGTGCCACCAGTGATTTTGTCCGGGGGATCCAAGATACGCAGTATTTT	CATSDFVRGIQDTQYF
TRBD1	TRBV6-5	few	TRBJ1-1	TGTGCCAGCATCCAAAGGGGGGACAGGGGGCCGCGGACTGAAGCTTTCTTT	CASIQRGDRGPRTEAFF
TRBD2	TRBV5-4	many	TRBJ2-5	TGTGCCAGCAGCTTGGGAGGGGATCGACTAGCCGTCAGGACCCAGTACTTC	CASSLGGDRLAVRTQYF
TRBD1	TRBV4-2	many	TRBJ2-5	TGTGCCAGCAGCCGAGACAGGGACCAAGAGACCCAGTACTTC	CASSRDRDQETQYF
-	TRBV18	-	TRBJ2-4	TGTGCCAGCTCACCGGGCAGCAAAAACATTCAGTACTTC	CASSPGSKNIQYF
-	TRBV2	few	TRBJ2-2	TGTGCCAGCAGTCGTAGCGCGAACACCGGGGAGCTGTTTTTT	CASSRSANTGELFF
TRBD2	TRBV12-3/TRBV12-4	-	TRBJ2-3	TGTGCCAGCAGTTTTCGGGGGGGTTCAGATACGCAGTATTTT	CASSFRGGSDTQYF
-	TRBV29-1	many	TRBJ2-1	TGCAGCGTTGAAGCCGTTTACAATGAGCAGTTCTTC	CSVEAVYNEQFF
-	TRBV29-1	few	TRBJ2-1	TGCAGCGTTGGGTACAATGAGCAGTTCTTC	CSVGYNEQFF
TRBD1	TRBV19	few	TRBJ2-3	TGTGCCAGATTTATACCCTCCGGACAGGGGGAAGGACTTGATACGCAGTATTTT	CARFIPSGQGEGLDTQYF
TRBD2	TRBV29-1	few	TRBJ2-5	TGCAGCGTGAAAGGACTAGCGATGGAGACCCAGTACTTC	CSVKGLAMETQYF
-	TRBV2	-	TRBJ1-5	TGTGCCAGCAGTGTTGAGAATAGCAATCAGCCCCAGCATTTT	CASSVENSNQPQHF
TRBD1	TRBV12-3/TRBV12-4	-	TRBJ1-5	TGTGCCAGCAGTTGGGGACAGGGAGAAAATCAGCCCCAGCATTTT	CASSWGQGENQPQHF
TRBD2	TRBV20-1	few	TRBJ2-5	TGCAGTGCCAAGGGACTAGCGGGGGGGCTGAAGTACTTC	CSAKGLAGGLKYF
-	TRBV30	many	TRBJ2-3	TGTGCCTGGGGGGGGCCAGGCCTGGGAGATACGCAGTATTTT	CAWGGPGLGDTQYF
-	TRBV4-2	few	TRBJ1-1	TGTGCCAGCAGCCAAGATTGGGGGGGCTGGCGCACTGAAGCTTTCTTT	CASSQDWGGWRTEAFF
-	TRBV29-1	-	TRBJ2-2	TGCAGCGTTGAACCCGGGGCATCGAACACCGGGGAGCTGTTTTTT	CSVEPGASNTGELFF
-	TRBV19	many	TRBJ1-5	TGTGCTTCAGAAAAAGGGGATTATCAGCCCCAGCATTTT	CASEKGDYQPQHF
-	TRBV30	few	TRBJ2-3	TGTGCCTGGAGTCCCCCTAGTGCAGATACGCAGTATTTT	CAWSPPSADTQYF
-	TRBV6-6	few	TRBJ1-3	TGTGCCAGCAGTTACACTCAGGCTGGAAACACCATATATTTT	CASSYTQAGNTIYF
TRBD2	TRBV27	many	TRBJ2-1	TGTGCCAGCAGTTCAGTCGGGACTAGCCTCCGTGAGCAGTTCTTC	CASSSVGTSLREQFF
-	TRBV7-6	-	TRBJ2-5	TGTGCCAGCACCGTCGGAGGTTCGGACCAAGAGACCCAGTACTTC	CASTVGGSDQETQYF
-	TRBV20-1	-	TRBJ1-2	TGCAGTGCTGCCACCCCGGGGCCCTGGGTAGATGGCTACACCTTC	CSAATPGPWVDGYTF
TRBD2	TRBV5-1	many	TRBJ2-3	TGCGCCAGCAGCCTGCCGGGACTAGCGGGGGGGGCTCCAGATACGCAGTATTTT	CASSLPGLAGGAPDTQYF
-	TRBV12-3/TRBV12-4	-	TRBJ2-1	TGTGCCAGCAGCGGGGGGCCCAGAGACTACAATGAGCAGTTCTTC	CASSGGPRDYNEQFF
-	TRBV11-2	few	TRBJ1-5	TGTGCCAGCAGCACGACCTTGACGGCCCCGGAGCATTTT	CASSTTLTAPEHF
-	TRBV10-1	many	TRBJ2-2	TGCGCCAGCAGTGGCGGGGAAGGGGAGCTGTTTTTT	CASSGGEGELFF
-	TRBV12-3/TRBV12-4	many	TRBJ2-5	TGTGCCAGCAGTCGACAGTACCAAGAGACCCAGTACTTC	CASSRQYQETQYF
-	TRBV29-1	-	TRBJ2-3	TGCAGCGGGAGGGAGGGCACAGATACGCAGTATTTT	CSGREGTDTQYF
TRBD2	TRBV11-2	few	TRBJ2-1	TGTGCCAGCAGCTTAAGGGGACTAGCGGCCTACAATGAGCAGTTCTTC	CASSLRGLAAYNEQFF
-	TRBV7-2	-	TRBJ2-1	TGTGCCAGCAGCCGGGAAAGGGGGAATGAGCAGTTCTTC	CASSRERGNEQFF
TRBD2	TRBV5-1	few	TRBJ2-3	TGCGCCAGCAGCTCCTACGGGGGGGCCCGGGGTAAAGATACGCAGTATTTT	CASSSYGGARGKDTQYF
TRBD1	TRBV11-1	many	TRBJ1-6	TGTGCCAGCAGCTTAGAAGGGGGCAGACGAAGGAATTCACCCCTCCACTTT	CASSLEGGRRRNSPLHF
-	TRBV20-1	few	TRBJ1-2	TGCAGTGCCATTGCTGGGGGAAACTCTAATGGCTACACCTTC	CSAIAGGNSNGYTF
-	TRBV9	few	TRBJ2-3	TGTGCCAGCAGCGTCAATCAGATCACAGATACGCAGTATTTT	CASSVNQITDTQYF
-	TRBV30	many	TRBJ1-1	TGTGCCTGGCGCTCTCGACAGTACAACACTGAAGCTTTCTTT	CAWRSRQYNTEAFF
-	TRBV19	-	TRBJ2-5	TGTGCCAGTAGTATAGGTTCGGCTTTAGAGACCCAGTACTTC	CASSIGSALETQYF
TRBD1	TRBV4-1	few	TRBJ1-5	TGCGCCAGCAGCCAATGGGACAGGGCGATGTATAGCAATCAGCCCCAGCATTTT	CASSQWDRAMYSNQPQHF
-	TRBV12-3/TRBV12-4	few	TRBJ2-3	TGTGCCAGCAGACCTACAATCCGGCAGGGTTATAGCACAGATACGCAGTATTTT	CASRPTIRQGYSTDTQYF
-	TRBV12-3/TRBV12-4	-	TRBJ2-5	TGTGCCAGCAGTTACTCTTCGGGGGCAGAGACCCAGTACTTC	CASSYSSGAETQYF